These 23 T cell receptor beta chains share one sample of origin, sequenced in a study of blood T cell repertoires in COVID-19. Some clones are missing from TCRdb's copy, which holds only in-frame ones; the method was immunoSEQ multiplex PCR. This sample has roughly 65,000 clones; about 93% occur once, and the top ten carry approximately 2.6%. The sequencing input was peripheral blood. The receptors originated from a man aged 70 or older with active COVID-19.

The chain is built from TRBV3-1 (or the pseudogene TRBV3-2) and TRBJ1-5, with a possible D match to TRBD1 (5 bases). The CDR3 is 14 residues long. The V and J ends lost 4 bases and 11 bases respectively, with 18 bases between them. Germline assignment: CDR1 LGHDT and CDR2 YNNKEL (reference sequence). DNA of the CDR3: TGTGCCAGCAGCCGGGGAGGGACCCGGGACTCCCAGCATTTT. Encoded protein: CASSRGGTRDSQHF.

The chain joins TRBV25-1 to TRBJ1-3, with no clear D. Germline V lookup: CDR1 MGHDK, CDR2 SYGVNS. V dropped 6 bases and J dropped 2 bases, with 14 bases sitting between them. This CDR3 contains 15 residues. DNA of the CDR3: TGTGCCAGCAGCCCCACTCCCCCTACTGGAAACACCATATATTTT. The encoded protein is CASSPTPPTGNTIYF. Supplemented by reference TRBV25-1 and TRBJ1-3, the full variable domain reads EADIYQTPRYLVIGTGKKITLECSQTMGHDKMYWYQQDPGMELHLIHYSYGVNSTEKGDLSSESTVSRIRTEHFPLTLESARPSHTSQYLCASSPTPPTGNTIYFGEGSWLTVV.

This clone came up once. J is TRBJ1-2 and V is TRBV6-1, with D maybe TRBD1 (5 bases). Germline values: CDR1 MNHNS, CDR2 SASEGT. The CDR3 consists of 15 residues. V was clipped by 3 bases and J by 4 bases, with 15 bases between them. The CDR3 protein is CASSDQRGFGYGYTF. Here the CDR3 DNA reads TGTGCCAGCAGTGATCAACGGGGGTTCGGCTATGGCTACACCTTC.

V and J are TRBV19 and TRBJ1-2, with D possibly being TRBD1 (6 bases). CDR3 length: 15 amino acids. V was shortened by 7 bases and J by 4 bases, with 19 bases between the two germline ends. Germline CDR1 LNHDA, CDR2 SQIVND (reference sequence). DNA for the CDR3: TGTGCCAGTACCCAGGAAAGGGGGTTTGTCTATGGCTACACCTTC. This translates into CASTQERGFVYGYTF.

The CDR3 region has the DNA TGCGCCAGCAGCTTGGTCACTAGCGGGGGGGGCACAGATACGCAGTATTTT. The encoded protein is CASSLVTSGGGTDTQYF. V is TRBV5-1 and J is TRBJ2-3; 13 bases fit TRBD2. With 0 bases clipped from V and 1 base from J, the junction kept 2 bases outside the gene matches. Germline CDR1 and CDR2: SGHRS and YFSETQ. CDR3 length equals 17 residues.

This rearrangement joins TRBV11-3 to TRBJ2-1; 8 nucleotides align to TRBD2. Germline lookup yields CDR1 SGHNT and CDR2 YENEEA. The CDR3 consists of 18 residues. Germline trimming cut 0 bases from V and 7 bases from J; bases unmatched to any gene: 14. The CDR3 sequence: CASSLDPFGGAGLNEQFF. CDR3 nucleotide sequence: TGTGCCAGCAGCTTAGATCCCTTCGGGGGGGCAGGGTTGAATGAGCAGTTCTTC.

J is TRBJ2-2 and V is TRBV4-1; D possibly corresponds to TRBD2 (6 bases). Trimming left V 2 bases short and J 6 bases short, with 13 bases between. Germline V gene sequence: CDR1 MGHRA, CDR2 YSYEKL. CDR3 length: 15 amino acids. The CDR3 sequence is CASSQTLGSPGELFF. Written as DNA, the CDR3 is TGCGCCAGCAGCCAAACACTCGGGAGTCCCGGGGAGCTGTTTTTT.

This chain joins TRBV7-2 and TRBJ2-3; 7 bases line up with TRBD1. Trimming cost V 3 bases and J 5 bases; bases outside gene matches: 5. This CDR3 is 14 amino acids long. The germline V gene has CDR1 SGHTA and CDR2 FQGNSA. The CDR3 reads CASSFTGVGDTQYF. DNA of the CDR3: TGTGCCAGCAGCTTTACAGGGGTTGGAGATACGCAGTATTTT.

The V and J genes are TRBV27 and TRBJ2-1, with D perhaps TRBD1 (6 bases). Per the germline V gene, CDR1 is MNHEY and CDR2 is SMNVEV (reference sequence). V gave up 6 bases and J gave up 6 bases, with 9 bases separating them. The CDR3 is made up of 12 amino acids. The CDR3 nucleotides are TGTGCCAGCAGCAGGGGCCCCAATGAGCAGTTCTTC. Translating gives CASSRGPNEQFF.

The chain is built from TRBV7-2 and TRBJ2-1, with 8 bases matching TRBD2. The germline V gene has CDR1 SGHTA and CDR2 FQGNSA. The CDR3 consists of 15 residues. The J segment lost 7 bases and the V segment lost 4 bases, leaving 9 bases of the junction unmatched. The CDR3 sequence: CASSSMRGAQNEQFF. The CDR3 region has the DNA TGTGCCAGCAGCTCCATGCGGGGGGCCCAAAATGAGCAGTTCTTC.

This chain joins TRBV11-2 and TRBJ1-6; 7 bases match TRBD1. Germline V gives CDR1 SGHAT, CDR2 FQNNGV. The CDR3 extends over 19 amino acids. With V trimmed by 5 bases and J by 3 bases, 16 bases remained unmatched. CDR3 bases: TGTGCCAGCAGCCGGATGACCCAGGGGGTCCACCACTATAATTCACCCCTCCACTTT. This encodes CASSRMTQGVHHYNSPLHF.

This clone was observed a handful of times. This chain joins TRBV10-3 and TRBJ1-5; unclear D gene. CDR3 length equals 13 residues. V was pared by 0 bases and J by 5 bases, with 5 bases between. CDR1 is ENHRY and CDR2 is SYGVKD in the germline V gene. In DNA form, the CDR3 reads TGTGCCATCAGTGAGTCGAGGGATCAGCCCCAGCATTTT. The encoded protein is CAISESRDQPQHF.

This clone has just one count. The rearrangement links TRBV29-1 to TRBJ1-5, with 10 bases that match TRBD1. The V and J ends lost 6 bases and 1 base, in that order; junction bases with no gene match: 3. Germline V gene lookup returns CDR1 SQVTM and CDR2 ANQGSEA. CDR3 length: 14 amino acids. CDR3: CSVRQGASNQPQHF. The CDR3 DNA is TGCAGCGTCAGACAGGGGGCGAGCAATCAGCCCCAGCATTTT.

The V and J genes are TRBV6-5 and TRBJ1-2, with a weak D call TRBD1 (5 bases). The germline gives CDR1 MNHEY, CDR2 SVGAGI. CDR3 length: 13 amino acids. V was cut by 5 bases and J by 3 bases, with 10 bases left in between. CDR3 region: CASSRGHDYGYTF. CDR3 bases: TGTGCCAGCAGTCGAGGACATGACTATGGCTACACCTTC.

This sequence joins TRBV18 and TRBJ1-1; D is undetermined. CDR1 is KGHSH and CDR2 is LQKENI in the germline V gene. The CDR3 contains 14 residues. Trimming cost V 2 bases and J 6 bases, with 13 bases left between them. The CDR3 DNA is TGTGCCAGCTCACCATTCCGGGAGATCCCTGAAGCTTTCTTT. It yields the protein CASSPFREIPEAFF.

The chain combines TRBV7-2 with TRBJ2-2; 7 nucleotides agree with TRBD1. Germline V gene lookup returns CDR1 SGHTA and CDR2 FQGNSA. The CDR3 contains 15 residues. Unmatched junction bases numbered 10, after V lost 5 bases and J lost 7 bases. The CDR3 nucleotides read TGTGCCAGCAGCCTAGTGACAGGGTCTAGCGGGGAGCTGTTTTTT. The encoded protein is CASSLVTGSSGELFF.

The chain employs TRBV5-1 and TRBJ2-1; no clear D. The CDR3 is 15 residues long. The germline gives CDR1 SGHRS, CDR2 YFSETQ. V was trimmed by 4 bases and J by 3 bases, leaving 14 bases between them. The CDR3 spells CASSRGGQNYNEQFF. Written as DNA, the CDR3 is TGCGCCAGCAGCCGTGGTGGGCAGAACTACAATGAGCAGTTCTTC.

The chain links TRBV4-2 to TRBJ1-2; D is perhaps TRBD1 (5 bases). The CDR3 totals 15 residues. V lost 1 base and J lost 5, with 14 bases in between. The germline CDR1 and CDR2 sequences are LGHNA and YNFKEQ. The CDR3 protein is CASSQAQGGGYGYTF. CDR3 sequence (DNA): TGTGCCAGCAGCCAAGCGCAGGGTGGAGGGTATGGCTACACCTTC.

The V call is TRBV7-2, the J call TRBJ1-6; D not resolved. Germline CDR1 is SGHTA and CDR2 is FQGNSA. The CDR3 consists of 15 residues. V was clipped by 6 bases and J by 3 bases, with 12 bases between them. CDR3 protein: CASRPGVFYNSPLHF. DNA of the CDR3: TGTGCCAGCAGGCCTGGAGTCTTCTATAATTCACCCCTCCACTTT. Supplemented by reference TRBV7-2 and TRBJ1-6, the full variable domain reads GAGVSQSPSNKVTEKGKDVELRCDPISGHTALYWYRQSLGQGLEFLIYFQGNSAPDKSGLPSDRFSAERTGGSVSTLTIQRTQQEDSAVYLCASRPGVFYNSPLHFGNGTRLTVT.

The CDR3 DNA sequence: TGTGCCAGCAGTTATGGGCAGGGCAATGAAAAACTGTTTTTT. Translating gives CASSYGQGNEKLFF. The rearrangement uses TRBV6-5 and TRBJ1-4, with D maybe TRBD1 (5 bases). Germline lookup yields CDR1 MNHEY and CDR2 SVGAGI. The germline V and J ends were trimmed by 3 bases and 5 bases, with 10 bases remaining between them. CDR3 length: 14 amino acids.

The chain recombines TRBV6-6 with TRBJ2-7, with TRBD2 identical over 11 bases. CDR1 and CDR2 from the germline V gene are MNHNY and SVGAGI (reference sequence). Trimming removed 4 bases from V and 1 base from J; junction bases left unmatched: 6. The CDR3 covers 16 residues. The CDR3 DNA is TGTGCCAGCAGTTCACAACTAGCGGGGGCGTCCTACGAGCAGTACTTC. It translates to CASSSQLAGASYEQYF.

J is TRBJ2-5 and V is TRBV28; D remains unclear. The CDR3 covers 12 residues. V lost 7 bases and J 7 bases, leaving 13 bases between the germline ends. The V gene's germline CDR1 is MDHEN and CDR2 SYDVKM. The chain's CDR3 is CASKSAPWTQYF. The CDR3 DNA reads TGTGCCAGCAAGAGTGCCCCATGGACCCAGTACTTC.

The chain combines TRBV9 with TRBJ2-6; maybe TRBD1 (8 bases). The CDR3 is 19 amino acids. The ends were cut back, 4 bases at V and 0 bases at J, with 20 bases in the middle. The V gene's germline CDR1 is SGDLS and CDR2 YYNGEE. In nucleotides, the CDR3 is TGTGCCAGCAGCCCCCGGGGGGACAGGAGAGGCTCTGGGGCCAACGTCCTGACTTTC. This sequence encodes CASSPRGDRRGSGANVLTF. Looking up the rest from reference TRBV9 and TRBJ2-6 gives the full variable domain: DSGVTQTPKHLITATGQRVTLRCSPRSGDLSVYWYQQSLDQGLQFLIQYYNGEERAKGNILERFSAQQFPDLHSELNLSSLELGDSALYFCASSPRGDRRGSGANVLTFGAGSRLTVL.